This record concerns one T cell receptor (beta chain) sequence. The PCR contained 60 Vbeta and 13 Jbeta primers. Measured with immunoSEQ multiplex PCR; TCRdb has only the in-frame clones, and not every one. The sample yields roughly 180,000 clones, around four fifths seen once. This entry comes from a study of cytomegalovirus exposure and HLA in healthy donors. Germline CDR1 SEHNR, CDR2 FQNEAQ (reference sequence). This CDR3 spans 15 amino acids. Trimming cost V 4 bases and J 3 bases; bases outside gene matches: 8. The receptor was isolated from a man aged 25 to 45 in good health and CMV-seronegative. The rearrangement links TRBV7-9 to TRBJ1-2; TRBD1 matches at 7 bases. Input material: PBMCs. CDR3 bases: TGTGCCAGCAGCTCCGGCGGGACAGCTTACTATGGCTACACCTTC. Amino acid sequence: CASSSGGTAYYGYTF.